The rows below give T cell receptor beta chains drawn from one sample of a study of blood T cell repertoires in COVID-19. TCRdb's table, derived via immunoSEQ multiplex PCR, lists solely in-frame clones and lacks some. The sample contains some 140,000 clones, 84% of which appear only once. Input material: PBMCs or T cells enriched from blood (not recorded which). These receptors were taken from a man between 40 and 49 years old with acute COVID-19. Both conserved end residues are part of each CDR3. D genes are given only for firm matches. Rows may omit the clone size; those that give it use once, few, many or a size class.

D	V	J	size	DNA	CDR3
.	TRBV30	TRBJ2-7	.	TGTGCCTGCCAGGGGTCCTACGAGCAGTACTTC	CACQGSYEQYF
TRBD1	TRBV9	TRBJ2-1	.	TGTGCCAGCAGCGTATTGGGCAGGGACAGCTCCTACAATGAGCAGTTCTTC	CASSVLGRDSSYNEQFF
TRBD2	TRBV5-1	TRBJ2-5	.	TGCGCCAGCAGCTTTGGACTAGCGGTGAACAGAGAAGAGACCCAGTACTTC	CASSFGLAVNREETQYF
TRBD1	TRBV7-2	TRBJ1-2	.	TGTGCCAGCAGCTCATCGAGGGGGCTCAGCTATGGCTACACCTTC	CASSSSRGLSYGYTF
TRBD1	TRBV5-1	TRBJ2-7	.	TGCGCCAGCAGCTACTCCGGGACAGGCTCCTACGAGCAGTACTTC	CASSYSGTGSYEQYF
.	TRBV3-1/TRBV3-2	TRBJ1-2	.	TGTGCCAGCAGCCAAGACGACACGAACTATGGCTACACCTTC	CASSQDDTNYGYTF
.	TRBV5-4	TRBJ2-1	.	TGTGCCAGCAGTTCGGGATGGGTGGGAAATGAGCAGTTCTTC	CASSSGWVGNEQFF
TRBD1	TRBV5-5	TRBJ2-7	.	TGTGCCAGCAGCTTGGGGACAGGGGCTCAGTACGAGCAGTACTTC	CASSLGTGAQYEQYF
.	TRBV7-9	TRBJ2-2	.	TGTGCTTCGCGGGGTCCCCATGCGAACACCGGGGAGCTGTTTTTT	CASRGPHANTGELFF
.	TRBV6-5	TRBJ2-3	once	TGTGCCAGCACCCTATCCTCCGACACAGATACGCAGTATTTT	CASTLSSDTDTQYF
.	TRBV7-8	TRBJ2-7	.	TGTGCCAGCAGCCTAGAGACAGGAGGCCTCAACTTC	CASSLETGGLNF
TRBD1	TRBV19	TRBJ2-1	.	TGTGCCAGTAGCTGGGGGGACAGGGCCTACAATGAGCAGTTCTTC	CASSWGDRAYNEQFF
TRBD2	TRBV7-2	TRBJ2-2	few	TGTGCCAGCAGCTTGGGACTAGCGGTGAACACCGGGGAGCTGTTTTTT	CASSLGLAVNTGELFF
.	TRBV7-9	TRBJ1-1	few	TGTGCCAGCAGCCCCACACAGGAGAACACTGAAGCTTTCTTT	CASSPTQENTEAFF
.	TRBV30	TRBJ2-1	.	TGTGCCTGGAGTGTGGGCAGGGGGGCCAATGAGCAGTTCTTC	CAWSVGRGANEQFF
TRBD2	TRBV7-9	TRBJ2-1	once	TGTGCCAGCAGCACACTAGCGTACTCCTACAATGAGCAGTTCTTC	CASSTLAYSYNEQFF
.	TRBV7-9	TRBJ1-2	.	TGTGCCAGCAGCTTAGCGGGAGTGGGAGCGAGTAAGCATGGCTACACCTTC	CASSLAGVGASKHGYTF
.	TRBV29-1	TRBJ1-1	few	TGCAGCGTCCGAAAACAGGGTCCCGGCGGGAACACTGAAGCTTTCTTT	CSVRKQGPGGNTEAFF
.	TRBV19	TRBJ1-1	once	TGTGCCAGTAGTCGGGACCCCGGGGGGGCGCCGGCTTTCTTT	CASSRDPGGAPAFF
.	TRBV5-1	TRBJ1-1	.	TGCGCCAGCAGCTTGGGAAAGGGAGGGTGGGACACTGAAGCTTTCTTT	CASSLGKGGWDTEAFF
.	TRBV19	TRBJ2-3	.	TGTGCCAGTACTGAGACGGGGACAACTAGCACAGATACGCAGTATTTT	CASTETGTTSTDTQYF
.	TRBV19	TRBJ2-3	.	TGTGCCAGTAGTCCCTCTAGCGCCGGCACAGATACGCAGTATTTT	CASSPSSAGTDTQYF
.	TRBV25-1	TRBJ2-7	.	TGTGCCAGCAGTGACCACAGGGCACTGTTCCCCTACGAGCAGTACTTC	CASSDHRALFPYEQYF
TRBD2	TRBV4-3	TRBJ2-7	.	TGCGCCAGCAGCCAAGACTCTAGCGGGTCCTACGAGCAGTACTTC	CASSQDSSGSYEQYF
TRBD2	TRBV30	TRBJ2-7	.	TGTGCCTGGAGTACAGGCGGGGGAGGCGAGCAGTACTTC	CAWSTGGGGEQYF
.	TRBV7-2	TRBJ2-7	.	TGTGCCAGCAGCTCCTCTCCCTCCTACGAGCAGTACTTC	CASSSSPSYEQYF
.	TRBV6-5	TRBJ1-2	.	TGTGCCAGCAGTTACAAGGGGCGTGACTATGGCTACACCTTC	CASSYKGRDYGYTF
.	TRBV7-8	TRBJ1-5	.	TGTGCCAGCAGCTTAGTATCGGTCGGGGAAAGTCAGCCCCAGCATTTT	CASSLVSVGESQPQHF
.	TRBV7-9	TRBJ1-1	.	TGTGCCAGCAGCTTAGCGGCAGGGGATTGGGCTTTCTTT	CASSLAAGDWAFF
.	TRBV30	TRBJ2-1	.	TGTGCCTGGGGTGGAGGGCCCTACAATGAGCAGTTCTTC	CAWGGGPYNEQFF
TRBD1	TRBV6-5	TRBJ1-1	.	TGTGCCAGCAGTCCATCGACAGGGGGCCACACTGAAGCTTTCTTT	CASSPSTGGHTEAFF